The T cell receptor beta chain described here comes from a study of cytotoxic CD8 clonotypes in ibrutinib-treated CLL. The CDR3 extends over 14 amino acids. With 4 bases removed from V and 0 bases from J, the gap between germline ends came to 10 bases. Germline CDR1 MNHEY, CDR2 SMNVEV (reference sequence). Sequencing used immunoSEQ multiplex PCR; TCRdb keeps in-frame clones, though not all of them. Here the sample spans about 160,000 clones, approximately 80% being singletons. The chain couples TRBV27 to TRBJ2-7; TRBD1 is a possible D gene (5 bases). Sequencing used PBMCs, obtained after 24 months of ibrutinib treatment. The receptor was derived from a human donor with chronic lymphocytic leukemia. CDR3 sequence: CASSSTGSSYEQYF. The DNA of the CDR3 is TGTGCCAGCAGTTCTACAGGAAGCTCCTACGAGCAGTACTTC.